One sample yielded the 5 T cell receptor beta chains listed below, sequenced in a study of shared clonotypes between healthy human individuals. Profiled with immunoSEQ multiplex PCR; TCRdb holds only in-frame clones, not every one. This sample has 2 million to 2.5 million clones, with 85% to 95% found just once. CD45RO-negative, CCR7-selected cells formed the naive CD8 fraction, which excluded terminally differentiated effector memory CD45RA+ cells. The sample was naive CD8+ T cells from PBMCs. The receptors shown here come from a man aged 18-30 years in good health. Some clones in this sample may be carry-over from other donors' samples.

The gene calls are TRBV7-9 and TRBJ2-2; 9 nucleotides agree with TRBD1. The V segment lost 7 bases and the J segment 6 bases; nucleotides outside the gene matches: 9. The CDR3 is 15 residues long. Germline CDR1 is SEHNR and CDR2 is FQNEAQ (reference sequence). The CDR3 loop is CASNPWDREPGELFF. CDR3 nucleotides: TGTGCCAGCAATCCCTGGGACAGGGAACCCGGGGAGCTGTTTTTT.

This sequence joins TRBV7-9 and TRBJ2-2, with D uncertain. This CDR3 has 13 residues. V was cut by 6 bases and J by 3 bases, with 8 bases left in between. Per the germline V gene, CDR1 is SEHNR and CDR2 is FQNEAQ (reference sequence). The CDR3 here is CASRTLDTGELFF. CDR3 DNA: TGTGCCAGCAGAACCTTAGACACCGGGGAGCTGTTTTTT.

V and J are TRBV9 and TRBJ2-2; TRBD2 matches at 9 bases. CDR3 length equals 19 residues. Germline V gene sequence: CDR1 SGDLS, CDR2 YYNGEE. J gave up 0 bases and V 0 bases, and 9 bases lay outside the gene matches. The CDR3 nucleotides are TGTGCCAGCAGCGTAGGCACAAGCGGGAGGTCGGCGAACACCGGGGAGCTGTTTTTT. Translating gives CASSVGTSGRSANTGELFF.

The chain joins TRBV7-9 to TRBJ2-1; weak D call: TRBD2 (5 bases). The CDR3 is 12 amino acids. V was cut by 11 bases and J by 5 bases, with 13 bases left in between. Germline V lookup: CDR1 SEHNR, CDR2 FQNEAQ (reference sequence). The CDR3 nucleotides are TGTGCCGCCTCACTAGGAGACAATGAGCAGTTCTTC. It specifies CAASLGDNEQFF. The whole variable domain, filled in from reference TRBV7-9 and TRBJ2-1, reads DTGVSQNPRHKITKRGQNVTFRCDPISEHNRLYWYRQTLGQGPEFLTYFQNEAQLEKSRLLSDRFSAERPKGSFSTLEIQRTEQGDSAMYLCAASLGDNEQFFGPGTRLTVL.

This clone was seen a handful of times. The same CDR3 is also encoded by other DNA sequences in this sample. The rearrangement links TRBV12-5 to TRBJ1-1, with a tentative D call TRBD1 (5 bases). With 3 bases removed from V and 2 bases from J, the gap between germline ends came to 7 bases. The germline V gene encodes CDR1 LGHNT and CDR2 FRNRAP. The CDR3 consists of 13 residues. The CDR3 loop is CASGFGGNTEAFF. For the CDR3, the DNA is TGTGCTAGTGGTTTCGGGGGAAACACTGAAGCTTTCTTT.